This entry lists 2 T cell receptor beta chains sequenced from one sample in a study of cytomegalovirus exposure and HLA in healthy donors. The study ran its PCR with 60 Vbeta and 13 Jbeta primers. Generated by immunoSEQ multiplex PCR, the TCRdb table keeps only in-frame clones and is missing some. The sample lists roughly 200,000 clones, approximately 70% seen once, with 2.6% in the top ten. Sequenced: PBMCs. The receptors originated from a man aged 35 to 55 in good health and CMV-seropositive.

The genes are TRBV29-1 and TRBJ2-2, with TRBD1 identical over 8 bases. V shed 6 bases, J shed 1 base, and the junction held 4 bases outside the gene matches. Germline lookup yields CDR1 SQVTM and CDR2 ANQGSEA. This CDR3 is built from 14 residues. The CDR3, as DNA: TGCAGCGTGGCGGGGACAGGGAACACCGGGGAGCTGTTTTTT. This gives the protein CSVAGTGNTGELFF.

The CDR3 loop is CASSSRTSGGGETQYF. CDR3 nucleotides: TGTGCCAGCAGCTCACGGACTAGCGGGGGTGGGGAGACCCAGTACTTC. The chain links TRBV7-2 to TRBJ2-5, with 13 bases fitting TRBD2. The germline CDR1 and CDR2 sequences are SGHTA and FQGNSA. CDR3 length: 16 residues. Trimming at V came to 4 bases and at J to 5 bases, leaving 7 bases not matched to a gene. Drawing the rest from reference TRBV7-2 and TRBJ2-5, the complete variable domain is GAGVSQSPSNKVTEKGKDVELRCDPISGHTALYWYRQSLGQGLEFLIYFQGNSAPDKSGLPSDRFSAERTGGSVSTLTIQRTQQEDSAVYLCASSSRTSGGGETQYFGPGTRLLVL.